This T cell receptor beta chain derives from a study of T-cell memory formation after mild COVID-19. TCRdb ran MiXCR on the 5' RACE reads and lists one entry per CDR3 protein. The sample consists of roughly 110,000 distinct CDR3 sequences, around 15% of them appearing once. This clonotype was detected a few times. Its specificity is unknown. Regarding the study as a whole: Cross-reactive memory apparently joined, as some responding clones appeared in pre-infection memory.

The germline gives CDR1 DFQATT, CDR2 SNEGSKA (reference sequence). V was cut by 4 bases and J by 6 bases, with 13 bases left in between. The CDR3 has 13 amino acids. This chain connects TRBV20-1 to TRBJ1-5; no reliable D call. This clonotype was sampled from an adult woman who had mild COVID-19 (a few samples of this study predate the infection). Cell type and time point are not known. Input material: PBMCs or a T cell subset sorted from them (not recorded which). CDR3 region: CSAISRSSQPQHF. DNA for the CDR3: TGCAGTGCTATATCCAGGAGTTCTCAGCCCCAGCATTTT.